These 24 T cell receptor beta chains share one sample of origin, sequenced in a study of CD8 T cells in ankylosing spondylitis. Study-level results: Among TCR beta sequences, a motif of under ten highly homologous variants appeared characteristic of ankylosing spondylitis blood.

TCRdb itself ran the 5' RACE reads through MiXCR, one entry per CDR3 protein. The repertoire holds some 840,000 distinct CDR3 sequences, about 12% seen once, with 0.51% in the top ten. Their antigen targets remain unknown. The sample taken for sequencing was blood, either unsorted or a sorted T cell fraction (not recorded which). These receptors originate from a male donor with ankylosing spondylitis.

This clonotype has only a few counts. The V and J genes are TRBV7-3 and TRBJ1-6, with unresolved D. Trimming took off 5 bases at V and 10 bases at J, with 15 bases between the two ends. CDR1 and CDR2 (germline): SGHTA, FQGTGA. This CDR3 region has 14 residues. CDR3 sequence (DNA): TGTGCCAGCAGCCAAATGACCCCAGGCTCACCCCTCCACTTT. Its protein product is CASSQMTPGSPLHF. Full variable domain (missing parts from reference TRBV7-3 and TRBJ1-6): GAGVSQTPSNKVTEKGKYVELRCDPISGHTALYWYRQSLGQGPEFLIYFQGTGAADDSGLPNDRFFAVRPEGSVSTLKIQRTERGDSAVYLCASSQMTPGSPLHFGNGTRLTVT.

Ten or more counts support this clonotype. The CDR3 DNA is TGTGCCAGCACCCTTAGCACAGATACGCAGTATTTT. This translates into CASTLSTDTQYF. V is TRBV7-9 and J is TRBJ2-3; D is undetermined. V lost 7 bases to trimming and J lost 0 bases, with 5 bases between them. This CDR3 spans 12 amino acids. Germline CDR1 reads SEHNR; CDR2 reads FQNEAQ (reference sequence).

This clonotype was counted between two and nine times. The chain links TRBV7-2 to TRBJ1-1, with D possibly TRBD1 on 6 matching bases. Germline CDR1 is SGHTA and CDR2 is FQGNSA. The CDR3 loop spans 15 amino acids. V shed 0 bases and J shed 1 base, with 9 bases lying between them. The CDR3 DNA sequence: TGTGCCAGCAGCTTAGCGGCGGACAGGAACACTGAAGCTTTCTTT. Its translation: CASSLAADRNTEAFF.

This clonotype was found many times. The V and J genes are TRBV15 and TRBJ1-5; D remains ambiguous. The CDR3 extends over 12 amino acids. The V gene lost 1 base and the J gene lost 4 bases, with 2 bases spanning the gap. Germline assignment: CDR1 LNHNV and CDR2 YYDKDF (reference sequence). CDR3 sequence (DNA): TGTGCCACCAGCAGAGTAAATCAGCCCCAGCATTTT. It translates to CATSRVNQPQHF.

This clonotype was seen a handful of times. The chain carries TRBV6-1 and TRBJ2-1, with 9 nucleotides matching TRBD2. V lost 6 bases to trimming and J lost 9 bases; unmatched junction nucleotides: 9. This CDR3 is 14 amino acids long. CDR1 and CDR2 (germline): MNHNS, SASEGT. In nucleotides, the CDR3 is TGTGCCAGCAGGGCGAGCGGGAGGACGGGTGAGCAGTTCTTC. Protein sequence: CASRASGRTGEQFF.

There are a few counts of this clonotype. The rearrangement uses TRBV6-1 and TRBJ2-3; D perhaps matches TRBD2 (5 bases). Germline V CDR1 and CDR2: MNHNS, SASEGT. With 10 bases removed from V and 2 bases from J, the gap between germline ends came to 13 bases. This CDR3 has 13 residues. The CDR3 DNA follows: TGTGCCACCCGGACTCCAAACACAGATACGCAGTATTTT. Its protein product is CATRTPNTDTQYF.

This clonotype was observed a few times. J is TRBJ1-5 and V is TRBV30, with D maybe TRBD1 (6 bases). Trimming shortened V by 5 bases and J by 7 bases, and 15 bases separated the two germline ends. The CDR3 has 13 residues. CDR1 GTSNPN and CDR2 SVGIG come from the germline V gene (reference sequence). The CDR3 bases are TGTGCCTGGGGGCCAGGGGAGGGACAGCCCCAGCATTTT. Its translation: CAWGPGEGQPQHF.

V usage is TRBV5-1 and J usage is TRBJ1-2; D might be TRBD1 (5 bases). The V and J ends lost 3 bases and 7 bases respectively, with 10 bases between them. The CDR3 is 12 amino acids. Looked up from germline, CDR1 is SGHRS and CDR2 is YFSETQ. The CDR3 here is CASSSVGLGYTF. DNA for the CDR3: TGCGCCAGCAGCTCGGTGGGACTTGGCTACACCTTC.

The chain employs TRBV11-1 and TRBJ2-7; 7 nucleotides agree with TRBD1. V shed 4 bases and J 1 base; nucleotides not matched to a gene: 16. Germline V gene data show CDR1 as SGHAT and CDR2 as FQDESV (reference sequence). The CDR3 spans 18 residues. The CDR3 region is CASSSNRDRARRSYEQYF. The CDR3 DNA reads TGTGCCAGCAGCTCAAACCGCGACAGGGCCCGACGGTCCTACGAGCAGTACTTC.

The table lists this clonotype with a few counts. V is TRBV28 and J is TRBJ1-1; D is unresolved. V lost 10 bases, J lost 1 base, and 10 bases lay in between. This CDR3 region has 12 residues. Germline-derived CDR1 and CDR2 are MDHEN and SYDVKM. DNA of the CDR3: TGTGCCATCCTGAGACCGAACACTGAAGCTTTCTTT. This encodes CAILRPNTEAFF.

The chain carries TRBV27 and TRBJ1-2; D not resolved. Trimming took 7 bases from V and 14 from J, leaving 20 bases between them. Germline V gives CDR1 MNHEY, CDR2 SMNVEV (reference sequence). The length of the CDR3 is 12 residues. As DNA, the CDR3 is TGTGCCAGCACCTCAGGACGTCATGGTTGGACCTTC. Translation gives CASTSGRHGWTF.

The rearrangement joins TRBV7-2 to TRBJ2-7; D may match TRBD1 or TRBD2 (5 bases each). CDR1 is SGHTA and CDR2 is FQGNSA in the germline V gene. The V gene lost 5 bases and the J gene lost 6 bases, with 14 bases spanning the gap. The CDR3 is 13 residues long. The DNA for the CDR3 is TGTGCCAGCAGCGTGGGGGTTTGGAGCGAGCAGTACTTC. It yields the protein CASSVGVWSEQYF.

This clonotype was found a few times. This sequence joins TRBV6-1 and TRBJ1-1; TRBD1 might be the D (5 bases). From germline, CDR1 is MNHNS and CDR2 SASEGT. The CDR3 sequence is 14 residues long. V was clipped by 6 bases and J by 7 bases, with 18 bases between them. CDR3 loop: CASRLITGPGEAFF. The DNA for the CDR3 is TGTGCCAGCAGGCTTATTACGGGACCGGGTGAAGCTTTCTTT.

This sequence joins TRBV20-1 and TRBJ1-6; D is perhaps TRBD1 (6 bases). Trimming pared 2 bases from V and 9 bases from J, leaving 14 bases between. The CDR3 totals 14 residues. Germline V gene lookup returns CDR1 DFQATT and CDR2 SNEGSKA (reference sequence). This CDR3 is CSARSQGFGSPLHF. CDR3 nucleotide sequence: TGCAGTGCTAGATCTCAGGGGTTCGGTTCACCCCTCCACTTT.

This clonotype was observed at least ten times. The chain recombines TRBV4-3 with TRBJ1-1; TRBD1 might be the D (5 bases). Trimming removed 0 bases from V and 0 bases from J, with 11 bases in between. The CDR3 loop spans 16 amino acids. The germline V gene has CDR1 LGHNA and CDR2 YSLEER. The CDR3 DNA reads TGCGCCAGCAGCCAAGAAGAGGGGAACCTGAACACTGAAGCTTTCTTT. Encoded protein: CASSQEEGNLNTEAFF.

This clonotype was detected only a few times. The gene calls are TRBV7-3 and TRBJ1-6; 7 bases line up with TRBD1. The germline gives CDR1 SGHTA, CDR2 FQGTGA. V shed 2 bases and J 7 bases; nucleotides not matched to a gene: 2. This CDR3 is built from 14 residues. As DNA, the CDR3 is TGTGCCAGCAGCTTACAACAGGGGAATTCACCCCTCCACTTT. Protein product: CASSLQQGNSPLHF.

This chain uses TRBV20-1 with TRBJ2-3, with D perhaps TRBD1 or TRBD2 (5 bases each). Deletions cut 5 bases from V and 5 bases from J, with 17 bases between. There are 14 residues in the CDR3. Germline lookup yields CDR1 DFQATT and CDR2 SNEGSKA (reference sequence). The CDR3 nucleotides are TGCAGTGCTTTCGGGACGGCCTACCAAGATACGCAGTATTTT. This encodes CSAFGTAYQDTQYF.

This clonotype occurred many times. This sequence joins TRBV4-2 and TRBJ1-1, with TRBD1 matching 7 bases. CDR3 length: 16 residues. CDR1 and CDR2 from the germline V gene are LGHNA and YNFKEQ. J was trimmed by 11 bases and V by 2 bases; bases with no gene match: 17. As DNA, the CDR3 is TGTGCCAGCAGCCAAAGAGTGGGAGGGGGCGGGTTTAAGGCTTTCTTT. Encoded protein: CASSQRVGGGGFKAFF.

This clonotype was seen many times. The J gene is TRBJ2-2, the V gene TRBV29-1; TRBD2 might be the D (5 bases). Trimming shortened V by 7 bases and J by 6 bases, and 15 bases separated the two germline ends. Germline assignment: CDR1 SQVTM and CDR2 ANQGSEA. There are 13 residues in the CDR3. The CDR3 DNA reads TGCAGCGCCTCGGGGAATCATCCCGGGGAGCTGTTTTTT. It translates to CSASGNHPGELFF.

In this sample, this clonotype turned up many times. The gene calls are TRBV5-1 and TRBJ1-1; D ambiguous. The CDR3 has 14 residues. Germline V gives CDR1 SGHRS, CDR2 YFSETQ. Trimming removed 4 bases from V and 1 base from J, with 11 bases in between. CDR3 DNA sequence: TGCGCCAGCAGCAAGGACCTGTCGAACACTGAAGCTTTCTTT. Translated, it gives CASSKDLSNTEAFF.

This clonotype was seen many times. The rearrangement links TRBV5-1 to TRBJ2-7, with unresolved D. Trimming took off 2 bases at V and 6 bases at J, with 6 bases between the two ends. The CDR3 consists of 11 residues. In germline, CDR1 is SGHRS, CDR2 YFSETQ. DNA for the CDR3: TGCGCCAGCAGCTTCAGTGGCGAGCAGTACTTC. Encoded protein: CASSFSGEQYF.

This clonotype has more than one count but fewer than ten. This chain links TRBV4-2 with TRBJ2-2; 15 bases match TRBD2. V gave up 4 bases and J gave up 5 bases; unmatched junction bases: 8. CDR1 LGHNA and CDR2 YNFKEQ come from the germline V gene. The CDR3 covers 18 residues. CDR3 nucleotides: TGTGCCAGCAGCCGCGGACTAGCGGGGGGGCATTGGACCGGGGAGCTGTTTTTT. It encodes CASSRGLAGGHWTGELFF.

This clonotype was counted at least ten times. The chain combines TRBV5-5 with TRBJ2-6; TRBD1 might be the D (6 bases). V gave up 4 bases and J gave up 0 bases, with 14 bases separating them. Germline V gene sequence: CDR1 SGHKS, CDR2 YYEKEE (reference sequence). The CDR3 totals 17 residues. In DNA, the CDR3 is TGTGCCAGCAGCCCGTCGGGACACTTCTCTGGGGCCAACGTCCTGACTTTC. Translated, it gives CASSPSGHFSGANVLTF.

The gene calls are TRBV6-2 or TRBV6-3 and TRBJ2-6; D assignment may be TRBD1 or TRBD2 (5 bases each). Germline CDR1 reads MNHEY; CDR2 reads SVGEGT. V was cut by 8 bases and J by 4 bases, with 9 bases left in between. The CDR3 is 13 residues long. The CDR3 nucleotides read TGTGCCAGCGAGGGGAAAGGGGCCAACGTCCTGACTTTC. It yields the protein CASEGKGANVLTF.